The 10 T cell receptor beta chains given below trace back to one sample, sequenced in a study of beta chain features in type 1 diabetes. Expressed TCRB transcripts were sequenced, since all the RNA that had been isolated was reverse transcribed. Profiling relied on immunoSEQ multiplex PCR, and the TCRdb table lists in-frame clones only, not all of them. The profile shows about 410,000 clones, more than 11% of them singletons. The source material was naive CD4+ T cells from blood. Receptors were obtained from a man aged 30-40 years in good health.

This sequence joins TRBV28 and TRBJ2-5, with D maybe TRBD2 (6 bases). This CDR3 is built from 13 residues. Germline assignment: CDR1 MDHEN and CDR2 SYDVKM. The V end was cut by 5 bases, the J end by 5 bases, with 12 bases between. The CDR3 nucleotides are TGTGCCAGCAGTGCCGGAGGGACCGAGACCCAGTACTTC. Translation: CASSAGGTETQYF.

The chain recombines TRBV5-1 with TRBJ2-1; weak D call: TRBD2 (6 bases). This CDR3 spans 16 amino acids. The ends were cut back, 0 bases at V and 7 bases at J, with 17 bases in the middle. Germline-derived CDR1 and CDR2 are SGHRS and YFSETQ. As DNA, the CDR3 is TGCGCCAGCAGCTTGGGAGGGCTAGCGCGGGGTAATGAGCAGTTCTTC. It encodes CASSLGGLARGNEQFF. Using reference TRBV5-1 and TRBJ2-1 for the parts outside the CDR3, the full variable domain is KAGVTQTPRYLIKTRGQQVTLSCSPISGHRSVSWYQQTPGQGLQFLFEYFSETQRNKGNFPGRFSGRQFSNSRSEMNVSTLELGDSALYLCASSLGGLARGNEQFFGPGTRLTVL.

CDR3 loop: CSVPIGTGPDTQYF. CDR3 bases: TGCAGCGTTCCCATCGGGACAGGGCCGGATACGCAGTATTTT. This chain links TRBV29-1 with TRBJ2-3, with 9 nucleotides matching TRBD1. The CDR3 covers 14 residues. J lost 6 bases, V lost 5 bases, and 9 bases had no gene match. Germline V gives CDR1 SQVTM, CDR2 ANQGSEA.

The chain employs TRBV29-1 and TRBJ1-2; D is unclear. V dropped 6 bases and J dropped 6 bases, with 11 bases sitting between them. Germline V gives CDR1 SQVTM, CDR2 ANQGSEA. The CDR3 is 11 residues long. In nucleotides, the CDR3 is TGCAGCGTCCGGGGTTCTCATGGCTACACCTTC. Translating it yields CSVRGSHGYTF.

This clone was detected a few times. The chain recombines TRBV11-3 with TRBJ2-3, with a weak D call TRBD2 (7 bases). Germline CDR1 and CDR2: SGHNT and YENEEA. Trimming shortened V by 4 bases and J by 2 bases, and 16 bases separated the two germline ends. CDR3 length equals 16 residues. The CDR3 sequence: CASSYDGGANTDTQYF. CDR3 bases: TGTGCCAGCAGCTACGATGGGGGGGCCAACACAGATACGCAGTATTTT.

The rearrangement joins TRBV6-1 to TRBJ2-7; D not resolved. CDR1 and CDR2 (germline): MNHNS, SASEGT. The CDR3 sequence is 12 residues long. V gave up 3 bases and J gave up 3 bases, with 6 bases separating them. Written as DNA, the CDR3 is TGTGCCAGCAGTGATTTCTACTACGAGCAGTACGTC. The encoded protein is CASSDFYYEQYV.

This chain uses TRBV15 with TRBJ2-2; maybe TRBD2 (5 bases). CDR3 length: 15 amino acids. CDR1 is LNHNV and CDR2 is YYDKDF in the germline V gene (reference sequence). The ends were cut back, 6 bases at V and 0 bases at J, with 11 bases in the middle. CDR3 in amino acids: CATSRRLANTGELFF. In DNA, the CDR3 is TGTGCCACCAGTAGGAGGCTAGCGAACACCGGGGAGCTGTTTTTT.

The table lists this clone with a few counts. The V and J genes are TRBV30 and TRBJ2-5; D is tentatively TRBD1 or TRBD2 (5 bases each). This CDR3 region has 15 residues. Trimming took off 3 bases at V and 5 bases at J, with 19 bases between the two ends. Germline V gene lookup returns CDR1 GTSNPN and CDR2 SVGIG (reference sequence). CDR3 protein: CAWSPRTLEGETQYF. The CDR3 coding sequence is TGTGCCTGGAGCCCCCGGACTCTCGAGGGGGAGACCCAGTACTTC. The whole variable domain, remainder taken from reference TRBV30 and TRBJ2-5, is SQTIHQWPATLVQPVGSPLSLECTVEGTSNPNLYWYRQAAGRGLQLLFYSVGIGQISSEVPQNLSASRPQDRQFILSSKKLLLSDSGFYLCAWSPRTLEGETQYFGPGTRLLVL.

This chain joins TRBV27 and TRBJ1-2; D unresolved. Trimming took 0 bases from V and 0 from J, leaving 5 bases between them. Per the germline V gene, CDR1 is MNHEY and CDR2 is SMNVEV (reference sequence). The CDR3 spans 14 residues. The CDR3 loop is CASSLSFSNYGYTF. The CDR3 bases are TGTGCCAGCAGTTTATCCTTCTCTAACTATGGCTACACCTTC.

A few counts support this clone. CDR3 DNA sequence: TGCGCCAGCAGCCGTCACCGGGACAGGAGCTTTTGGGATGAGCAGTTCTTC. Its translation: CASSRHRDRSFWDEQFF. The chain couples TRBV4-3 to TRBJ2-1; TRBD1 matches at 8 bases. Per the germline V gene, CDR1 is LGHNA and CDR2 is YSLEER. The CDR3 has 17 amino acids. V gave up 4 bases and J gave up 8 bases; unmatched junction bases: 16.